Included here is one TCR beta chain sequence, with context. The antigen remains undetermined. ViraFEST used viral peptide pools to expand antigen-specific CD4+ T cells before sequencing. CD4+ T cells were isolated after approximately 10 days of culture. Prior SARS-CoV-2 infection was absent in the vaccine recipients, as shown by negative nucleocapsid antibodies. This sample is part of a study of vaccination effects on CD4 cells after COVID-19. Study-level results: Convalescent patients numbered few in the study; early post-infection timepoints were missing entirely.

Only in-frame clones appear in the TCRdb table, and some are missing; sequencing was by immunoSEQ multiplex PCR. The repertoire includes tens of thousands of clones, just under 75% of them detected once, and 2.5% to 4% sits in the top ten. The sequenced sample was CD4+ T cells from PBMCs cultured with SARS-CoV-2 spike peptides, obtained before COVID-19 vaccination. The clonotype comes from a human donor who received a COVID-19 vaccine.

The CDR3 nucleotides read TGCGCCAGCAGCTTGCCTAGCGGGAGCAGCACAGATACGCAGTATTTT. Protein sequence: CASSLPSGSSTDTQYF. The chain recombines TRBV5-1 with TRBJ2-3; TRBD2 matches 10 bases. The CDR3 runs to 16 residues. Germline V gene sequence: CDR1 SGHRS, CDR2 YFSETQ. Germline trimming cut 1 base from V and 0 bases from J; bases unmatched to any gene: 2. The variable domain in full, with the rest retrieved from reference TRBV5-1 and TRBJ2-3, is KAGVTQTPRYLIKTRGQQVTLSCSPISGHRSVSWYQQTPGQGLQFLFEYFSETQRNKGNFPGRFSGRQFSNSRSEMNVSTLELGDSALYLCASSLPSGSSTDTQYFGPGTRLTVL.